This T cell receptor beta chain was identified during a study of control samples from healthy donors and cancer patients. CDR1 and CDR2 (germline): SEHNR, FQNEAQ (reference sequence). The V and J ends lost 5 bases and 3 bases, in that order; junction bases with no gene match: 10. This CDR3 is 17 amino acids long. Assay: immunoSEQ multiplex PCR; the TCRdb copy retains only in-frame clones and omits some. This sample has 140,000 or so clones, with roughly 94% found just once. The sequenced sample consisted of PBMCs. The clonotype comes from a man between 60 and 70 years old with colorectal cancer. V and J are TRBV7-9 and TRBJ1-4; 9 bases align to TRBD1. CDR3 sequence: CASSPGQGLSANEKLFF. CDR3 nucleotide sequence: TGTGCCAGCAGCCCGGGACAGGGACTATCAGCTAATGAAAAACTGTTTTTT.